The 4 T cell receptor beta chains below come from one sample, sequenced in a study of blood T cell repertoires in COVID-19. Generated by immunoSEQ multiplex PCR, the TCRdb table keeps only in-frame clones and is missing some. The table lists approximately 230,000 clones, approximately 84% of them singletons. What was sequenced was PBMCs or T cells enriched from blood (not recorded which). These receptors were taken from a man between 35 and 55 years old who had recovered from COVID-19.

The chain recombines TRBV5-1 with TRBJ2-7, with D possibly being TRBD2 (7 bases). The V gene lost 4 bases and the J gene lost 6 bases, with 23 bases spanning the gap. The CDR3 covers 16 residues. CDR1 is SGHRS and CDR2 is YFSETQ in the germline V gene. The CDR3 region has the DNA TGCGCCAGCAGCCTACAGGGTGCGGGAGACTTTTCCGAGCAGTACTTC. Translating it yields CASSLQGAGDFSEQYF.

The chain couples TRBV2 to TRBJ2-7; D might be TRBD2 (5 bases). CDR3 length: 12 amino acids. The germline V and J ends were trimmed by 10 bases and 6 bases, with 16 bases remaining between them. In germline, CDR1 is SNHLY, CDR2 FYNNEI. DNA for the CDR3: TGTGCCACCCTCGCACCGGGGAGCGAGCAGTACTTC. Translating gives CATLAPGSEQYF.

This chain links TRBV27 with TRBJ1-2; 11 bases are a match to TRBD1. The CDR3 has 14 amino acids. V shed 0 bases and J 7 bases; nucleotides not matched to a gene: 1. In germline, CDR1 is MNHEY, CDR2 SMNVEV (reference sequence). CDR3 sequence: CASSLSGTGGGYTF. The CDR3 region has the DNA TGTGCCAGCAGTTTATCCGGGACAGGGGGTGGCTACACCTTC.

This chain connects TRBV7-2 to TRBJ2-1, with 8 bases fitting TRBD2. This CDR3 has 14 amino acids. Trimming at V came to 2 bases and at J to 6 bases, leaving 3 bases not matched to a gene. Germline V gives CDR1 SGHTA, CDR2 FQGNSA. The DNA for the CDR3 is TGTGCCAGCAGCTTACCTACTAGCGGCAATGAGCAGTTCTTC. It is translated as CASSLPTSGNEQFF.